This entry lists 10 T cell receptor beta chains sequenced from one sample in a study of PD-1 blockade in mismatch repair-deficient tumors. TCRdb's copy holds only in-frame clones and misses some; the assay was immunoSEQ multiplex PCR. There are around 120,000 clones in the sample; almost 90% occur only once, and 12% lies in the top ten. The source was peripheral blood, collected 70 to 73 weeks after starting pembrolizumab. The receptor set was obtained from an adult with mismatch repair-deficient cancer.

This chain links TRBV7-3 with TRBJ1-1; D is possibly TRBD1 (6 bases). In germline, CDR1 is SGHTA, CDR2 FQGTGA. V lost 5 bases and J 0 bases, leaving 13 bases between the germline ends. This CDR3 spans 15 amino acids. Here the CDR3 DNA reads TGTGCCAGCAGCCCCAGTGGACAGCTGAACACTGAAGCTTTCTTT. Translation: CASSPSGQLNTEAFF.

The rearrangement joins TRBV6-5 to TRBJ2-2, with D unclear. V lost 2 bases to trimming and J lost 4 bases, with 5 bases between them. Germline V CDR1 and CDR2: MNHEY, SVGAGI. The CDR3 has 13 residues. The DNA of the CDR3 is TGTGCCAGCAGTTACGATGGCACCGGGGAGCTGTTTTTT. As protein: CASSYDGTGELFF.

The chain links TRBV11-2 to TRBJ1-5; no clear D gene. V dropped 7 bases and J dropped 7 bases, with 20 bases sitting between them. Germline CDR1 SGHAT, CDR2 FQNNGV. The CDR3 runs 15 residues. The CDR3 protein is CASTPKREKGQPQHF. Here the CDR3 DNA reads TGTGCCAGCACCCCTAAGAGGGAAAAAGGGCAGCCCCAGCATTTT.

The chain uses TRBV7-9 and TRBJ2-7, with TRBD2 matching over 9 bases. Germline loops: CDR1 SEHNR, CDR2 FQNEAQ (reference sequence). This CDR3 has 15 residues. V shed 2 bases and J 5 bases; nucleotides not matched to a gene: 7. The CDR3 bases are TGTGCCAGCAGCTTATCTGCGACTAGCGGTGACGAGCAGTACTTC. Encoded protein: CASSLSATSGDEQYF.

CDR3 loop: CASSLYDTQYF. The CDR3 nucleotides read TGTGCCAGCAGCTTGTATGATACGCAGTATTTT. V gene TRBV5-4 combines with J gene TRBJ2-3; D gene uncertain. CDR3 length: 11 amino acids. Deletions cut 1 base from V and 6 bases from J, with 3 bases between. Germline V gene sequence: CDR1 SGHNT, CDR2 YYREEE (reference sequence).

The J gene is TRBJ1-1, the V gene TRBV28; D ambiguous. Between the trimmed V and J ends, which lost 3 bases and 7 bases, there was a span of 12 bases. The CDR3 totals 13 residues. Germline lookup yields CDR1 MDHEN and CDR2 SYDVKM. CDR3 sequence reads: CASSFPATDEAFF. The DNA of the CDR3 is TGTGCCAGCAGTTTTCCAGCGACGGATGAAGCTTTCTTT. The entire variable domain, with the rest obtained from reference TRBV28 and TRBJ1-1, is as follows: DVKVTQSSRYLVKRTGEKVFLECVQDMDHENMFWYRQDPGLGLRLIYFSYDVKMKEKGDIPEGYSVSREKKERFSLILESASTNQTSMYLCASSFPATDEAFFGQGTRLTVV.

The V and J genes are TRBV21-1 and TRBJ2-3; the D segment call TRBD1 is taken from the table without a DNA check. TRBV21-1 is termed a pseudogene. The CDR3 runs 16 residues. CDR3 bases: TGTGCCAGCAGCAGGAACCGGGACAGGGTAGAAGATACGCAGTATTTT. As protein: CASSRNRDRVEDTQYF.

This rearrangement joins TRBV2 to TRBJ2-1, with 10 nucleotides matching TRBD2. V trimming: 4 bases; J trimming: 8 bases; junction bases outside the gene matches: 8. Germline values: CDR1 SNHLY, CDR2 FYNNEI. This CDR3 spans 15 amino acids. The CDR3 sequence: CASSGALAGAHEQFF. Here the CDR3 DNA reads TGTGCCAGCAGTGGCGCCCTAGCGGGAGCCCATGAGCAGTTCTTC.

The gene calls are TRBV6-1 and TRBJ2-2; D not resolved. This CDR3 comprises 11 residues. Trimming shortened V by 6 bases and J by 4 bases, and 3 bases separated the two germline ends. The germline gives CDR1 MNHNS, CDR2 SASEGT. The CDR3 reads CASRGTGELFF. The CDR3 region has the DNA TGTGCCAGCAGGGGCACCGGGGAGCTGTTTTTT.

V is TRBV4-3 and J is TRBJ2-1, with 15 bases lining up with TRBD2. V was clipped by 4 bases and J by 12 bases; unmatched bases: 7. This CDR3 spans 15 amino acids. Germline lookup yields CDR1 LGHNA and CDR2 YSLEER. The CDR3 nucleotides are TGCGCCAGCAGCCCCTGGACTAGCGGGAGGGCCTGGCAGTTCTTC. Its translation: CASSPWTSGRAWQFF.